Presented here are 2 T cell receptor beta chains from one specimen sequenced in a study of neurological immune-mediated disorders. TCRdb re-called the 5' RACE reads through MiXCR, storing one row per CDR3 protein. The table shows around 49,000 distinct CDR3 sequences, with 8% to 10% occurring only once. The time point is: longitudinal time-point 1 (baseline). Sequencing was performed on PBMCs. Receptors were obtained from a woman aged 40 to 49 in good health.

This sequence joins TRBV10-3 and TRBJ2-7; D is perhaps TRBD1 or TRBD2 (5 bases each). The CDR3 spans 14 residues. The germline gives CDR1 ENHRY, CDR2 SYGVKD. The V and J ends lost 10 bases and 0 bases respectively, with 16 bases between them. The CDR3: CATRGVGSSYEQYF. CDR3 DNA sequence: TGTGCCACCCGAGGGGTTGGGAGCTCCTACGAGCAGTACTTC.

This clonotype has at least ten counts. The rearrangement joins TRBV5-1 to TRBJ2-5, with 8 bases fitting TRBD2. The junction had 2 bases not matched to a gene; V was cut back by 3 bases and J by 1 base. The CDR3 contains 14 residues. Germline V CDR1 and CDR2: SGHRS, YFSETQ. CDR3 nucleotides: TGCGCCAGCAGCTCTCTAGCGGGCCAAGAGACCCAGTACTTC. Encoded protein: CASSSLAGQETQYF.